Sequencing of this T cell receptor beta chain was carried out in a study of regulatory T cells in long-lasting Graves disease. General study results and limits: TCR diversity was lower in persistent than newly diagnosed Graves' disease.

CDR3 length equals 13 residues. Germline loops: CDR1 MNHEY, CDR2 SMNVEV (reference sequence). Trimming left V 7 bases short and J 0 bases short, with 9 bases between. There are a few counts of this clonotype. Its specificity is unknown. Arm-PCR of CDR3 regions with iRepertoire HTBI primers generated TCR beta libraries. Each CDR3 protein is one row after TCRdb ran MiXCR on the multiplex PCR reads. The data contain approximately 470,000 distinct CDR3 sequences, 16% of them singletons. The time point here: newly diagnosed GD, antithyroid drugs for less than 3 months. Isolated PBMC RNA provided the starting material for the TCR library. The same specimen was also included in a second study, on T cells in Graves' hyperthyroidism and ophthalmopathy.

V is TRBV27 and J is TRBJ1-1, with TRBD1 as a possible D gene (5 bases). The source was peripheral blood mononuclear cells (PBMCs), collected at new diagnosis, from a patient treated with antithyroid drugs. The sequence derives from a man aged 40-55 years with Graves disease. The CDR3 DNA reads TGTGCCAGCAATGGGGGTTTGAACACTGAAGCTTTCTTT. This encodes CASNGGLNTEAFF.